The 15 T cell receptor beta chains below were found in one sample sequenced in a study of T cell repertoires in cytomegalovirus infection. TCRdb ran MiXCR on the reads and lists one entry per CDR3 protein. The sample includes around 270,000 distinct CDR3 sequences, 9.1% of them seen just once. What was sequenced was PBMCs. The origin of the receptors is a human donor in good health (CMV status not recorded). Some clones in this sample may be carry-over from other donors' samples.

This clonotype has ten or more counts. This sequence joins TRBV11-2 and TRBJ2-5, with 9 bases lining up with TRBD2. CDR1 is SGHAT, CDR2 FQNNGV, per germline. V gave up 0 bases and J gave up 11 bases; unmatched junction bases: 10. CDR3 length: 15 residues. This chain's CDR3 is CASSLDRGTSRVQYF. The CDR3 DNA reads as TGTGCCAGCAGCTTAGACAGGGGGACTAGCAGGGTGCAGTACTTC.

This clonotype was counted ten times or more. This sequence joins TRBV20-1 and TRBJ2-5; 9 bases line up with TRBD1. V trimming: 4 bases; J trimming: 0 bases; junction bases outside the gene matches: 6. The CDR3 consists of 15 residues. CDR1 is DFQATT and CDR2 is SNEGSKA in the germline V gene (reference sequence). The CDR3 DNA reads as TGCAGTGCTAACCCCCGGGACAGGGACCAAGAGACCCAGTACTTC. This codes for CSANPRDRDQETQYF.

The sample holds many counts of this clonotype. The V and J genes are TRBV5-1 and TRBJ2-7; tentatively, D is TRBD1 (5 bases). The CDR3 runs to 14 residues. Germline V CDR1 and CDR2: SGHRS, YFSETQ. Trimming took off 5 bases at V and 4 bases at J, with 16 bases between the two ends. The CDR3 protein is CASRVSLQEYEQYF. The CDR3 DNA reads as TGCGCCAGCAGGGTGTCGTTACAGGAGTACGAGCAGTACTTC.

This clonotype was seen many times. The chain employs TRBV7-2 and TRBJ1-1; D is ambiguous. The length of the CDR3 is 18 residues. The V gene's germline CDR1 is SGHTA and CDR2 FQGNSA. Trimming stripped 2 bases from V and 4 bases from J, with 23 bases between. Here the CDR3 DNA reads TGTGCCAGCAGCTTATTAGGGCCCGCGCGGTGGGCCGGCACTGAAGCTTTCTTT. Amino acids: CASSLLGPARWAGTEAFF.

Many counts were recorded for this clonotype. The gene calls are TRBV6-1 and TRBJ1-5; D is undetermined. With 7 bases removed from V and 1 base from J, the gap between germline ends came to 11 bases. CDR1 is MNHNS, CDR2 SASEGT, per germline. CDR3 length: 14 amino acids. CDR3 sequence: CASTLVDSNQPQHF. The CDR3 DNA reads as TGTGCCAGCACCCTAGTGGACAGCAATCAGCCCCAGCATTTT.

This clonotype was counted many times. The chain recombines TRBV29-1 with TRBJ1-1, with unresolved D. Per germline, CDR1 SQVTM and CDR2 ANQGSEA. The CDR3 has 14 amino acids. V dropped 1 base and J dropped 3 bases, with 12 bases sitting between them. Here the CDR3 DNA reads TGCAGCGTTGAAGCGACTGGCTGGGACACTGAAGCTTTCTTT. Protein product: CSVEATGWDTEAFF.

This clonotype was seen at least ten times. The chain carries TRBV28 and TRBJ2-7; 8 nucleotides line up with TRBD2. This CDR3 region has 15 residues. The germline CDR1 and CDR2 sequences are MDHEN and SYDVKM. V lost 5 bases and J lost 5; bases outside the gene matches: 11. DNA of the CDR3: TGTGCCAGCAGTACGACAGGAGCGGGGGCTCACGAGCAGTACTTC. Residues: CASSTTGAGAHEQYF. The full variable domain, with the rest looked up from reference TRBV28 and TRBJ2-7, is DVKVTQSSRYLVKRTGEKVFLECVQDMDHENMFWYRQDPGLGLRLIYFSYDVKMKEKGDIPEGYSVSREKKERFSLILESASTNQTSMYLCASSTTGAGAHEQYFGPGTRLTVT.

The V call is TRBV9, the J call TRBJ2-2; a possible D gene is TRBD2 (5 bases). Looked up from germline, CDR1 is SGDLS and CDR2 is YYNGEE. Trimming left V 0 bases short and J 6 bases short, with 9 bases between. The CDR3 totals 14 residues. CDR3 region: CASSVGGASGELFF. The DNA of the CDR3 is TGTGCCAGCAGCGTAGGGGGAGCGTCCGGGGAGCTGTTTTTT.

This clonotype was counted at least ten times. The CDR3 DNA follows: TGTGCCAGCATCGATAGACTGACTAGCGGGGGAAAAGAGACCCAGTACTTC. This translates into CASIDRLTSGGKETQYF. The V call is TRBV7-2, the J call TRBJ2-5; TRBD2 agrees at 12 bases. Germline CDR1 is SGHTA and CDR2 is FQGNSA. The CDR3 is 17 residues long. Unmatched junction bases numbered 12, after V lost 7 bases and J lost 3 bases.

This clonotype was seen ten or more times. V and J are TRBV6-5 and TRBJ1-1; 9 nucleotides line up with TRBD1. Germline trimming cut 6 bases from V and 3 bases from J; bases unmatched to any gene: 5. Germline V CDR1 and CDR2: MNHEY, SVGAGI. The CDR3 extends over 14 amino acids. The CDR3: CASSRTGEDTEAFF. CDR3 sequence (DNA): TGTGCCAGCAGCAGGACAGGGGAGGACACTGAAGCTTTCTTT.

Here the CDR3 reads CASRQGQANYEQYF. The CDR3 bases are TGCGCCAGCAGACAGGGACAGGCTAACTACGAGCAGTACTTC. The gene calls are TRBV5-1 and TRBJ2-7; TRBD1 matches at 8 bases. The CDR3 is 14 amino acids. CDR1 and CDR2 from the germline V gene are SGHRS and YFSETQ. V shed 5 bases and J 3 bases; nucleotides not matched to a gene: 7.

This clonotype was observed a handful of times. The chain employs TRBV7-2 and TRBJ1-3; D ambiguous. Germline V lookup: CDR1 SGHTA, CDR2 FQGNSA. The CDR3 contains 11 residues. V lost 6 bases to trimming and J lost 5 bases, with 5 bases between them. The CDR3 bases are TGTGCCAGCAGACTCCGAAACACCATATATTTT. It translates to CASRLRNTIYF.

This clonotype was observed many times. J is TRBJ1-1 and V is TRBV11-2; TRBD1 might be the D (6 bases). The CDR3 runs to 15 residues. Per the germline V gene, CDR1 is SGHAT and CDR2 is FQNNGV. V lost 1 base and J lost 2, with 11 bases in between. The CDR3 DNA sequence: TGTGCCAGCAGCTTAGCCCCCGGGGGCAACACTGAAGCTTTCTTT. Its protein is CASSLAPGGNTEAFF.

This clonotype was counted a few times. One junction end disagrees with the germline gene, perhaps due to a read error. The genes are TRBV24-1 and TRBJ2-3; 14 positions match TRBD2. The V gene's germline CDR1 is KGHDR and CDR2 SFDVKD. This CDR3 region has 17 residues. CDR3 sequence (DNA): TGTGCCACCAGTGATTTAGGGACTAGCGGGAGCATAGATACGCAGTATTTT. Amino acids: CATSDLGTSGSIDTQYF.

This clonotype was counted many times. The rearrangement joins TRBV7-9 to TRBJ2-7; tentatively, D is TRBD2 (7 bases). The CDR3 is 15 residues long. The ends were cut back, 7 bases at V and 2 bases at J, with 18 bases in the middle. Germline CDR1 and CDR2: SEHNR and FQNEAQ (reference sequence). CDR3 DNA sequence: TGTGCCAGCACGCCACGGGGGGCCCAGACCTACGAGCAGTACTTC. Amino acids: CASTPRGAQTYEQYF.